The 32 T cell receptor beta chains below all came from one sample that was sequenced in a study of human T cells and chemical hapten exposure (dated by TCRdb to the early 2020s). Per the publication, the time point label means: patch test 2, 6 weeks after DPC sensitization. The treatment or condition label here, explained by the study, means: therapeutic diphenylcyclopropenone sensitization with weekly scalp DPC. Library method: RACE. These reads were obtained on a NextSeq 500. TCRdb trimmed the raw reads at Q25, called clones with MiXCR and kept productive beta chains. Identical CDR3 proteins give one entry, which carries the most common genes and DNA. This sample gives 110,000 to 150,000 distinct CDR3 sequences in total; about 12% of them show up just once. Of the sample, approximately 1.3% falls within the top ten clones. This specimen consisted of whole blood, obtained in connection with sensitization to the hapten diphenylcyclopropenone (DPC). These receptors all come from a woman between 50 and 59 years old with alopecia areata. Some clones in this sample may be carry-over from other donors' samples.

This clonotype occurred many times. The chain has TRBV30 and TRBJ2-2, with D possibly matching TRBD2 (6 bases). The V end lost 0 bases, the J end lost 1 base, and 12 bases lay between the germline ends. Germline values: CDR1 GTSNPN, CDR2 SVGIG (reference sequence). The CDR3 runs to 16 residues. CDR3 residues: CAWSVLGRRNTGELFF. CDR3 DNA sequence: TGTGCCTGGAGTGTACTTGGGAGGAGGAACACCGGGGAGCTGTTTTTT.

This clonotype has a count of ten or more. The V and J genes are TRBV6-1 and TRBJ1-5; TRBD1 matches 12 bases. Trimming at V came to 4 bases and at J to 6 bases, leaving 4 bases not matched to a gene. CDR1 and CDR2 from the germline V gene are MNHNS and SASEGT. The CDR3 loop spans 15 amino acids. DNA for the CDR3: TGTGCCAGCAGTGCAGGGACAGGGGGCGTTCAGCCCCAGCATTTT. Translation: CASSAGTGGVQPQHF.

The V gene is TRBV29-1, the J gene TRBJ2-4; the D is unclear. CDR1 and CDR2 from the germline V gene are SQVTM and ANQGSEA. The V end was cut by 4 bases, the J end by 1 base, with 8 bases between. The CDR3 is 13 amino acids. The CDR3 coding sequence is TGCAGCGTTGGAGAGTGGGCCAAAAACATTCAGTACTTC. It translates to CSVGEWAKNIQYF.

In this sample, this clonotype turned up a few times. The rearrangement joins TRBV20-1 to TRBJ2-7; D is possibly TRBD1 (6 bases). There are 15 residues in the CDR3. Germline V gene data show CDR1 as DFQATT and CDR2 as SNEGSKA (reference sequence). Trimming shortened V by 4 bases and J by 0 bases, and 16 bases separated the two germline ends. The CDR3 sequence is CSANSGTFDSYEQYF. DNA of the CDR3: TGCAGTGCTAACTCTGGGACATTCGACTCCTACGAGCAGTACTTC.

This chain joins TRBV7-3 and TRBJ1-1; D gene ambiguous. V was pared by 0 bases and J by 7 bases, with 15 bases between. CDR1 SGHTA and CDR2 FQGTGA come from the germline V gene. CDR3 size: 15 residues. CDR3 sequence reads: CASSLTTGLPGEAFF. The DNA for the CDR3 is TGTGCCAGCAGCTTAACTACTGGGTTGCCTGGTGAAGCTTTCTTT.

This clonotype was seen a handful of times. The chain has TRBV29-1 and TRBJ2-5; unclear D gene. V dropped 3 bases and J dropped 5 bases, with 13 bases sitting between them. The V gene's germline CDR1 is SQVTM and CDR2 ANQGSEA. CDR3 length: 13 amino acids. Written as DNA, the CDR3 is TGCAGCGTTGATAAGTCGGCAACCGAGACCCAGTACTTC. Amino acid sequence: CSVDKSATETQYF.

This clonotype was counted many times. The gene calls are TRBV18 and TRBJ1-2; 9 nucleotides match TRBD1. The CDR3 totals 13 residues. Germline loops: CDR1 KGHSH, CDR2 LQKENI. The trim removed 5 bases at V and 5 bases at J, leaving 3 bases unmatched. CDR3 sequence reads: CASSKDRGYGYTF. CDR3 in DNA: TGTGCCAGCTCAAAGGACAGGGGATATGGCTACACCTTC.

The rearrangement links TRBV7-9 to TRBJ1-1; D not certain. V was pared by 1 base and J by 2 bases, with 5 bases between. CDR1 SEHNR and CDR2 FQNEAQ come from the germline V gene (reference sequence). The CDR3 is 13 amino acids. CDR3 sequence: CASSLGKNTEAFF. CDR3 in DNA: TGTGCCAGCAGCTTAGGGAAAAACACTGAAGCTTTCTTT.

This clonotype has at least ten counts. The gene calls are TRBV7-9 and TRBJ2-1; 15 nucleotides align to TRBD2. The V and J ends lost 2 bases and 14 bases, in that order; junction bases with no gene match: 7. This CDR3 is 15 amino acids long. Per the germline V gene, CDR1 is SEHNR and CDR2 is FQNEAQ (reference sequence). As DNA, the CDR3 is TGTGCCAGCAGCTTACTTGCTGGGACTAGCGGGAGGAAGTTCTTC. As protein: CASSLLAGTSGRKFF.

This clonotype was detected ten times or more. V is TRBV7-9 and J is TRBJ2-7, with D perhaps TRBD2 (6 bases). CDR3 length equals 17 residues. Trimming took off 4 bases at V and 6 bases at J, with 25 bases between the two ends. CDR1 is SEHNR and CDR2 is FQNEAQ in the germline V gene (reference sequence). The CDR3 DNA is TGTGCCAGCAGCTCCCCCCCCTGGGGGGTCTCGGTGAGCGAGCAGTACTTC. It translates to CASSSPPWGVSVSEQYF.

This CDR3 reads CASNWASGYNEQFF. Written as DNA, the CDR3 is TGTGCCAGCAACTGGGCTAGCGGATACAATGAGCAGTTCTTC. V and J are TRBV14 and TRBJ2-1; 7 bases are shared with TRBD2. The CDR3 covers 14 residues. The germline gives CDR1 SGHDN, CDR2 FVKESK. The V segment lost 7 bases and the J segment 4 bases; nucleotides outside the gene matches: 7.

The chain carries TRBV21-1 and TRBJ2-1; TRBD1 reflects the table's D call only, with no check against the DNA. TRBV21-1 is given as a pseudogene. The CDR3 runs 18 residues. The CDR3 nucleotides read TGTGCCAGCAGCAAAGAGACGGAGTCAGGGGGCGGGGAGGATGAGCAGTTCTTC. The encoded protein is CASSKETESGGGEDEQFF.

This chain connects TRBV18 to TRBJ2-7, with a possible D match to TRBD2 (5 bases). The length of the CDR3 is 13 residues. The V end lost 6 bases, the J end lost 2 bases, and 11 bases lay between the germline ends. From germline, CDR1 is KGHSH and CDR2 LQKENI. CDR3 DNA: TGTGCCAGCTCTCCTACTAGTACCTACGAGCAGTACTTC. Translated, it gives CASSPTSTYEQYF.

This clonotype was counted ten times or more. The gene calls are TRBV6-6 and TRBJ2-5, with 8 bases fitting TRBD1. The J segment lost 3 bases and the V segment lost 8 bases, leaving 8 bases of the junction unmatched. The CDR3 totals 14 residues. Germline V gene lookup returns CDR1 MNHNY and CDR2 SVGAGI (reference sequence). CDR3 in DNA: TGTGCCAGCCAAATCAGGGGGCGTGAAGAGACCCAGTACTTC. Translating it yields CASQIRGREETQYF.

Only a few counts were recorded for this clonotype. The chain has TRBV28 and TRBJ2-3, with TRBD2 matching 11 bases. Trimming cost V 11 bases and J 8 bases; bases outside gene matches: 18. The CDR3 length is 16 residues. Germline CDR1 MDHEN, CDR2 SYDVKM. The CDR3 DNA reads as TGTGCCGCCCGCTCCGCTTTAGCGGGAGGGCCACCTACGCAGTATTTT. It translates to CAARSALAGGPPTQYF.

CDR3 residues: CASSSLADSYNEQFF. The CDR3 coding sequence is TGTGCCAGCAGCTCACTAGCGGATTCCTACAATGAGCAGTTCTTC. The rearrangement joins TRBV7-2 to TRBJ2-1, with 8 bases that match TRBD2. Germline-derived CDR1 and CDR2 are SGHTA and FQGNSA. J lost 1 base, V lost 4 bases, and 3 bases had no gene match. The CDR3 is made up of 15 amino acids.

This rearrangement joins TRBV29-1 to TRBJ2-3, with TRBD1 identical over 7 bases. Trimming took 5 bases from V and 1 from J; bases not matched to a gene: 3. The CDR3 spans 13 residues. Germline CDR1 is SQVTM and CDR2 is ANQGSEA. The CDR3 coding sequence is TGCAGCGTTCCGGGGACAGGCACAGATACGCAGTATTTT. Amino acid sequence: CSVPGTGTDTQYF.

This clonotype has ten or more counts. The genes are TRBV5-1 and TRBJ2-7; D might be TRBD1 (7 bases). Deletions cut 0 bases from V and 3 bases from J, with 10 bases between. This CDR3 spans 14 amino acids. Germline V CDR1 and CDR2: SGHRS, YFSETQ. CDR3 in DNA: TGCGCCAGCAGCTTGGGCGGGGACAGCTACGAGCAGTACTTC. Protein: CASSLGGDSYEQYF.

In this sample, this clonotype turned up a few times. The chain is built from TRBV2 and TRBJ1-5; possible D gene TRBD1, 5 bases. Germline CDR1 and CDR2: SNHLY and FYNNEI. Trimming left V 2 bases short and J 8 bases short, with 19 bases between. This CDR3 is 16 amino acids long. CDR3 sequence (DNA): TGTGCCAGCAGTGAAACTCGGACGGAGGGACTGAAGCCCCAGCATTTT. Translated: CASSETRTEGLKPQHF. The variable domain in full, with the rest retrieved from reference TRBV2 and TRBJ1-5, is EPEVTQTPSHQVTQMGQEVILRCVPISNHLYFYWYRQILGQKVEFLVSFYNNEISEKSEIFDDQFSVERPDGSNFTLKIRSTKLEDSAMYFCASSETRTEGLKPQHFGDGTRLSIL.

Points on this clonotype: This may come from a read error, since a much larger clone is one base off. The chain employs TRBV7-2 and TRBJ2-7; TRBD1 might be the D (5 bases). The CDR3 is made up of 13 amino acids. Germline CDR1 and CDR2: SGHTA and FQGNSA. As DNA, the CDR3 is TGTGCCAGCAGCTTACAGACAGCCTACGAGCAGTGCTTC. Translation: CASSLQTAYEQCF.

This rearrangement joins TRBV11-3 to TRBJ2-1, with D hard to call. The CDR3 consists of 11 residues. CDR1 and CDR2 from the germline V gene are SGHNT and YENEEA. The V end was cut by 6 bases, the J end by 4 bases, with 4 bases between. The CDR3 sequence: CASRTYNEQFF. CDR3 sequence (DNA): TGTGCCAGCAGAACTTACAATGAGCAGTTCTTC.

The J gene is TRBJ2-3, the V gene TRBV4-1, with 8 bases that match TRBD2. CDR3 size: 14 residues. V lost 1 base and J lost 4; bases outside the gene matches: 1. Germline-derived CDR1 and CDR2 are MGHRA and YSYEKL. DNA for the CDR3: TGCGCCAGCAGCCAAGTACTAGCGGCAGATACGCAGTATTTT. It codes for CASSQVLAADTQYF.

In its sample, this clonotype was seen a few times. The V gene is TRBV12-3 or TRBV12-4, the J gene TRBJ1-6; D remains unclear. The CDR3 runs to 13 residues. The germline V and J ends were trimmed by 6 bases and 2 bases, with 5 bases remaining between them. The CDR3 coding sequence is TGTGCCAGCAGCCTGGCCTATAATTCACCCCTCCACTTT. Protein: CASSLAYNSPLHF.

The chain is built from TRBV19 and TRBJ1-2; no firm D call. Germline V CDR1 and CDR2: LNHDA, SQIVND (reference sequence). The CDR3 consists of 14 residues. Trimming took 3 bases from V and 4 from J, leaving 12 bases between them. The CDR3 nucleotides are TGTGCCAGTAGTATTGGAGCCAATGGCTATGGCTACACCTTC. It translates to CASSIGANGYGYTF. Full variable domain (missing parts from reference TRBV19 and TRBJ1-2): DGGITQSPKYLFRKEGQNVTLSCEQNLNHDAMYWYRQDPGQGLRLIYYSQIVNDFQKGDIAEGYSVSREKKESFPLTVTSAQKNPTAFYLCASSIGANGYGYTFGSGTRLTVV.

This clonotype was detected a few times. The rearrangement links TRBV11-2 to TRBJ2-1; a possible D gene is TRBD2 (5 bases). Trimming removed 0 bases from V and 10 bases from J, with 16 bases in between. The CDR3 contains 15 residues. CDR1 is SGHAT, CDR2 FQNNGV, per germline. The CDR3 region is CASSLDATRPVEQFF. For the CDR3, the DNA is TGTGCCAGCAGCTTAGACGCAACTAGGCCAGTGGAGCAGTTCTTC.

There are many counts of this clonotype. This sequence joins TRBV18 and TRBJ2-1; TRBD2 matches at 11 bases. With 3 bases clipped from V and 0 bases from J, the junction kept 13 bases outside the gene matches. The CDR3 has 20 amino acids. Germline V gene data show CDR1 as KGHSH and CDR2 as LQKENI. The CDR3 DNA reads as TGTGCCAGCTCACCCCTTCCGGGACTAGCGGCCTGGAGCTCCTACAATGAGCAGTTCTTC. The encoded protein is CASSPLPGLAAWSSYNEQFF. The full variable domain, with the rest looked up from reference TRBV18 and TRBJ2-1, is NAGVMQNPRHLVRRRGQEARLRCSPMKGHSHVYWYRQLPEEGLKFMVYLQKENIIDESGMPKERFSAEFPKEGPSILRIQQVVRGDSAAYFCASSPLPGLAAWSSYNEQFFGPGTRLTVL.

This clonotype occurred a few times. The rearrangement uses TRBV18 and TRBJ2-5; 8 bases are shared with TRBD2. The length of the CDR3 is 17 residues. From germline, CDR1 is KGHSH and CDR2 LQKENI. V shed 3 bases, J shed 3 bases, and the junction held 12 bases outside the gene matches. The CDR3 sequence: CASSPAGGHDPKETQYF. The CDR3 DNA reads TGTGCCAGCTCACCGGCGGGGGGCCACGACCCGAAAGAGACCCAGTACTTC.

This clonotype was counted only a few times. The rearrangement links TRBV7-2 to TRBJ2-7; 9 bases map to TRBD2. The CDR3 spans 16 residues. Germline-derived CDR1 and CDR2 are SGHTA and FQGNSA. V trimming: 4 bases; J trimming: 2 bases; junction bases outside the gene matches: 9. In DNA, the CDR3 is TGTGCCAGCAGCTCCGCCGGGACTAGCACCACCTACGAGCAGTACTTC. Its translation is CASSSAGTSTTYEQYF. The full variable domain, completed using reference TRBV7-2 and TRBJ2-7, is GAGVSQSPSNKVTEKGKDVELRCDPISGHTALYWYRQSLGQGLEFLIYFQGNSAPDKSGLPSDRFSAERTGGSVSTLTIQRTQQEDSAVYLCASSSAGTSTTYEQYFGPGTRLTVT.

The genes are TRBV10-3 and TRBJ2-1; 9 bases fit TRBD2. V gave up 4 bases and J gave up 0 bases; unmatched junction bases: 10. Germline CDR1 is ENHRY and CDR2 is SYGVKD. The CDR3 contains 18 residues. This chain's CDR3 is CAISVGFSGGSSYNEQFF. As DNA, the CDR3 is TGTGCCATCAGTGTGGGTTTTAGCGGGGGCAGCTCCTACAATGAGCAGTTCTTC.

This clonotype was found many times. The chain joins TRBV5-4 to TRBJ1-1; 7 positions match TRBD1. Unmatched junction bases numbered 7, after V lost 3 bases and J lost 5 bases. The V gene's germline CDR1 is SGHNT and CDR2 YYREEE (reference sequence). The CDR3 is 14 residues long. CDR3 loop: CASSSNRGKTEAFF. CDR3 nucleotide sequence: TGTGCCAGCAGCTCCAACAGGGGCAAGACTGAAGCTTTCTTT.

This clonotype was picked up many times. This sequence joins TRBV6-6 and TRBJ2-4; no clear D. The CDR3 is 12 amino acids. Germline V gene lookup returns CDR1 MNHNY and CDR2 SVGAGI (reference sequence). With 2 bases removed from V and 9 bases from J, the gap between germline ends came to 8 bases. The CDR3 DNA reads TGTGCCAGCAGTTACGGAGAGAGCATTCAGTACTTC. Translated, it gives CASSYGESIQYF.

This clonotype has a count of ten or more. CDR3 amino acids: CASSARRGSGANVLTF. The CDR3 DNA reads TGTGCCAGCAGCGCGCGACGGGGCTCTGGGGCCAACGTCCTGACTTTC. The rearrangement uses TRBV9 and TRBJ2-6; possibly TRBD2 for D (5 bases). V was shortened by 3 bases and J by 0 bases, with 10 bases between the two germline ends. CDR3 length: 16 amino acids. CDR1 and CDR2 from the germline V gene are SGDLS and YYNGEE.